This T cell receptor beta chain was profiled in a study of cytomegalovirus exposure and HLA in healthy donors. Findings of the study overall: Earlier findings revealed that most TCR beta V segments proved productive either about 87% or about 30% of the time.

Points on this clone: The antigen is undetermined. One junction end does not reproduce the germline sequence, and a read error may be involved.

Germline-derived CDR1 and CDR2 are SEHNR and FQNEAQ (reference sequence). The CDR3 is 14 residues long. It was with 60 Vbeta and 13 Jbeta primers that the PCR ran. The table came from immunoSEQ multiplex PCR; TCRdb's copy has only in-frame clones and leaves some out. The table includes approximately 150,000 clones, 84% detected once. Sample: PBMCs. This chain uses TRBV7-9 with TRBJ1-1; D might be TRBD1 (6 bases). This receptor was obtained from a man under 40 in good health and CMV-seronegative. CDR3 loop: CSSSLVVGQPASHF. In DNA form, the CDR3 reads TGTTCCAGCAGCTTAGTCGTCGGACAGCCCGCCTCCCACTTT.